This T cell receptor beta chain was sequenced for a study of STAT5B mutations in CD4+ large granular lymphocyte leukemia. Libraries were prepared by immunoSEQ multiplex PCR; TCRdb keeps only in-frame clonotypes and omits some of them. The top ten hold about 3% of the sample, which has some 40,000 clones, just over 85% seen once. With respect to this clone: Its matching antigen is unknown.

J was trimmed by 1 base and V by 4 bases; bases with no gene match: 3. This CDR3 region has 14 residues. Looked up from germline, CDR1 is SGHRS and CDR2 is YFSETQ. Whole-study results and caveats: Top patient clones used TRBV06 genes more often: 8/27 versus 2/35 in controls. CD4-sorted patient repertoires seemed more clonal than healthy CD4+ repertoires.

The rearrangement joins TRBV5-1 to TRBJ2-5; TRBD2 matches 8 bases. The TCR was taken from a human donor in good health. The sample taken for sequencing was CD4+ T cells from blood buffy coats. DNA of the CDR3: TGCGCCAGCAGCATTAGCGGGGCCCAAGAGACCCAGTACTTC. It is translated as CASSISGAQETQYF.